The rows below give T cell receptor beta chains drawn from one sample of a study of blood T cell repertoires in COVID-19. Clones were sequenced by immunoSEQ multiplex PCR, and TCRdb holds only the in-frame ones, with some missing. The repertoire has about 190,000 clones, about 88% of them found once; the top ten carry about 1.1%. Input material: peripheral blood. The receptors come from a man younger than 45 with acute or convalescent COVID-19. Both conserved end residues are part of each CDR3. D genes are given only for firm matches. The listing skips clone size in some rows; elsewhere it reads once, few, many or a size class.

>TRBV5-4|NA|TRBJ1-4|TRBD1
CASSTRGLDEKLFF
TGTGCCAGCAGCACCAGGGGGCTGGATGAAAAACTGTTTTTT
>TRBV5-1|NA|TRBJ1-3|TRBD1
CASSFGTGESTIYF
TGCGCCAGCAGCTTCGGTACAGGGGAGAGCACCATATATTTT
>TRBV5-6|NA|TRBJ2-2|TRBD1
CASSLYEGAYTGELFF
TGTGCCAGCAGCTTATATGAGGGGGCTTACACCGGGGAGCTGTTTTTT
>TRBV24-1|few|TRBJ1-5|NA
CATSDRGDQPQHF
TGTGCCACCAGTGACAGGGGAGATCAGCCCCAGCATTTT
>TRBV15|once|TRBJ2-2|TRBD2
CATSRPPGLAFKGELFF
TGTGCCACCAGCAGACCACCGGGACTAGCTTTTAAAGGGGAGCTGTTTTTT
>TRBV9|NA|TRBJ2-3|NA
CASSVVPGRASTDTQYF
TGTGCCAGCAGCGTAGTCCCGGGCAGGGCCAGTACAGATACGCAGTATTTT
>TRBV19|NA|TRBJ1-1|NA
CASSNTRDTEAFF
TGTGCCAGTAGTAACACCCGGGACACTGAAGCTTTCTTT
>TRBV7-9|NA|TRBJ2-1|NA
CASSLAQLSGEQFF
TGTGCCAGCAGCTTAGCGCAGCTCTCGGGTGAGCAGTTCTTC
>TRBV9|NA|TRBJ1-3|NA
CASSDVSSSSGNTIYF
TGTGCCAGCAGCGACGTTTCGAGCTCCTCTGGAAACACCATATATTTT
>TRBV6-5|once|TRBJ2-7|TRBD2
CASTRSGSVYEQYF
TGTGCCAGCACGAGAAGCGGGAGCGTCTACGAGCAGTACTTC
>TRBV30|NA|TRBJ1-5|NA
CAWRGRDTSLPQHF
TGTGCCTGGAGGGGCCGGGACACGAGCCTGCCCCAGCATTTT
>TRBV12-1|NA|TRBJ1-5|NA
CASSFRRLKQDQPQHF
TGTGCCAGCAGCTTTCGCAGGTTGAAACAGGATCAGCCCCAGCATTTT
>TRBV19|NA|TRBJ1-6|NA
CASSDQGFYNSPLHF
TGTGCCAGTAGTGACCAGGGCTTCTATAATTCACCCCTCCACTTT
>TRBV19|NA|TRBJ1-6|NA
CASSIRDRYNSPLHF
TGTGCCAGTAGTATACGAGACAGATATAATTCACCCCTCCACTTT
>TRBV3-1/TRBV3-2|NA|TRBJ1-2|TRBD1
CASSPGAGQGQGYTF
TGTGCCAGCAGCCCCGGGGCGGGACAGGGCCAGGGCTACACCTTC
>TRBV5-1|NA|TRBJ2-2|TRBD2
CASSRNAGVNTGELFF
TGCGCCAGCAGCAGGAACGCGGGAGTAAACACCGGGGAGCTGTTTTTT
>TRBV28|NA|TRBJ2-1|NA
CASSLRGSSYNEQFF
TGTGCCAGCAGTTTAAGGGGAAGCTCCTACAATGAGCAGTTCTTC
>TRBV7-3|NA|TRBJ2-1|NA
CASSLQGLLTNEQFF
TGTGCCAGCAGCTTACAGGGGCTCCTCACGAATGAGCAGTTCTTC
>TRBV6-1|NA|TRBJ2-7|TRBD2
CASSESNRTRTGHEQYF
TGTGCCAGCAGTGAATCGAATAGGACTAGGACTGGGCACGAGCAGTACTTC
>TRBV19|once|TRBJ1-2|TRBD1
CASSPWTGVNYGYTF
TGTGCCAGTAGTCCCTGGACAGGGGTTAACTATGGCTACACCTTC
>TRBV19|once|TRBJ2-1|NA
CASSRFRDYEQFF
TGTGCCAGTAGTCGCTTCCGGGACTATGAGCAGTTCTTC
>TRBV11-2|NA|TRBJ2-5|TRBD2
CASSLEAGSQETQYF
TGTGCCAGCAGCTTAGAAGCGGGATCCCAAGAGACCCAGTACTTC
>TRBV27|NA|TRBJ1-5|NA
CASSLNFEEGNFQPQHF
TGTGCCAGCAGTTTAAACTTTGAGGAAGGTAATTTTCAGCCCCAGCATTTT
>TRBV5-1|NA|TRBJ2-7|NA
CASSPRKQAYEQYF
TGCGCCAGCAGCCCTAGGAAGCAAGCCTACGAGCAGTACTTC
>TRBV18|NA|TRBJ2-3|NA
CASSPGQVFSTDTQYF
TGTGCCAGCTCACCAGGGCAGGTTTTTAGCACAGATACGCAGTATTTT
>TRBV27|NA|TRBJ1-3|NA
CASRRTDGNTIYF
TGTGCCAGCAGGCGGACAGACGGAAACACCATATATTTT
>TRBV10-3|NA|TRBJ2-1|TRBD2
CAISRAGDIYNEQFF
TGTGCCATCAGCCGAGCGGGAGACATTTACAATGAGCAGTTCTTC
>TRBV6-1|NA|TRBJ1-1|TRBD1
CASSETQDRGAFF
TGTGCCAGCAGTGAAACCCAGGACAGGGGAGCTTTCTTT
>TRBV12-3/TRBV12-4|NA|TRBJ1-2|NA
CASSLKPNYGYTF
TGTGCCAGCAGTTTGAAGCCTAACTATGGCTACACCTTC
>TRBV5-1|NA|TRBJ2-4|TRBD2
CASSTTSGRVKNIQYF
TGCGCCAGCAGCACGACTAGCGGGAGGGTCAAAAACATTCAGTACTTC
>TRBV6-1|NA|TRBJ1-2|NA
CASSEVARSGYTF
TGTGCCAGCAGTGAAGTAGCGCGGTCTGGCTACACCTTC
>TRBV2|NA|TRBJ2-5|NA
CASRKTGMGGETQYF
TGTGCCAGCAGGAAAACAGGGATGGGGGGGGAGACCCAGTACTTC
>TRBV28|NA|TRBJ1-4|TRBD1
CASSTRDRGDKLFF
TGTGCCAGCAGTACCCGGGACAGGGGCGACAAACTGTTTTTT
>TRBV7-2|NA|TRBJ1-1|TRBD1
CASSPRQGKAEAFF
TGTGCCAGCAGCCCCAGACAGGGAAAGGCTGAAGCTTTCTTT
>TRBV15|once|TRBJ2-5|TRBD2
CATSRDRLAGGQETQYF
TGTGCCACCAGCAGAGATCGCCTAGCGGGGGGTCAAGAGACCCAGTACTTC
>TRBV5-1|NA|TRBJ1-1|NA
CASSTGEIEAFF
TGCGCCAGCAGCACGGGGGAAATTGAAGCTTTCTTT
>TRBV6-2/TRBV6-3|NA|TRBJ1-5|TRBD1
CASSYGTGGNQPQHF
TGTGCCAGCAGTTACGGGACAGGGGGCAATCAGCCCCAGCATTTT
>TRBV7-9|NA|TRBJ2-2|TRBD1
CASSEVSGGTGELFF
TGTGCCAGCAGCGAAGTCTCAGGGGGCACCGGGGAGCTGTTTTTT
>TRBV7-9|once|TRBJ1-1|NA
CASSKLRGGTEAFF
TGTGCCAGCAGCAAGCTACGGGGGGGCACTGAAGCTTTCTTT
>TRBV3-1/TRBV3-2|NA|TRBJ1-1|NA
CASSPGPPSSGAFF
TGTGCCAGCAGCCCCGGGCCCCCCTCCTCGGGGGCTTTCTTT
>TRBV10-3|NA|TRBJ1-3|NA
CAISERGNGNTIYF
TGTGCCATCAGTGAGAGGGGGAATGGAAACACCATATATTTT
>TRBV12-5|NA|TRBJ1-5|NA
CASGLVRGDGSNQPQHF
TGTGCTAGTGGTTTGGTACGCGGGGACGGAAGCAATCAGCCCCAGCATTTT
>TRBV3-1/TRBV3-2|NA|TRBJ1-1|TRBD1
CASSYGTVHSRDGAFF
TGTGCCAGCAGCTACGGGACAGTTCATAGTCGGGACGGGGCTTTCTTT
>TRBV19|NA|TRBJ2-1|NA
CASSIIGGNEQFF
TGTGCCAGTAGTATTATAGGGGGCAATGAGCAGTTCTTC
>TRBV5-1|NA|TRBJ1-1|TRBD1
CASSSGQVGTEAFF
TGCGCCAGCAGCTCCGGACAGGTTGGCACTGAAGCTTTCTTT
>TRBV29-1|NA|TRBJ1-1|NA
CSSGGSWTEAFF
TGCAGCTCCGGGGGATCATGGACTGAAGCTTTCTTT
>TRBV9|NA|TRBJ1-2|TRBD1
CASSVSHRGSSSCAF
TGTGCCAGCAGCGTAAGTCACAGGGGGTCATCGAGTTGCGCCTTC
>TRBV9|NA|TRBJ2-1|NA
CASSASVGGGSEQFF
TGTGCCAGCAGCGCATCCGTGGGGGGTGGGAGTGAGCAGTTCTTC
>TRBV12-5|once|TRBJ1-1|TRBD1
CASGQGQGITEAFF
TGTGCTAGTGGCCAGGGACAGGGGATCACTGAAGCTTTCTTT
>TRBV6-6|NA|TRBJ1-5|NA
CASMGGSNQPQHF
TGTGCCAGCATGGGGGGTAGTAATCAGCCCCAGCATTTT
>TRBV10-1|NA|TRBJ1-1|NA
CASSESVLRGTEAFF
TGCGCCAGCAGTGAGTCGGTACTACGGGGCACTGAAGCTTTCTTT
>TRBV24-1|NA|TRBJ2-3|TRBD1
CATSDARQGGNTDTQYF
TGTGCCACCAGTGATGCGCGACAGGGTGGGAACACAGATACGCAGTATTTT
>TRBV5-1|NA|TRBJ1-2|NA
CASSSEGDYGYTF
TGCGCCAGCAGCTCAGAGGGGGACTATGGCTACACCTTC
>TRBV18|NA|TRBJ1-2|TRBD1
CASSPNSGGNYGYTF
TGTGCCAGCTCACCAAATTCAGGGGGCAACTATGGCTACACCTTC
>TRBV21-1|NA|TRBJ2-1|NA
CASTVGDRAHNEQFF
TGTGCCAGCACCGTCGGGGACAGGGCCCACAATGAGCAGTTCTTC
>TRBV5-1|NA|TRBJ2-3|NA
CASSTSSSTDTQYF
TGCGCCAGCAGCACATCCTCTAGCACAGATACGCAGTATTTT
>TRBV7-2|NA|TRBJ2-2|NA
CASSPHRPTGELFF
TGTGCCAGCAGCCCCCACAGGCCGACCGGGGAGCTGTTTTTT
>TRBV12-3/TRBV12-4|NA|TRBJ1-1|NA
CASSFRFEAFF
TGTGCCAGCAGTTTCCGGTTTGAAGCTTTCTTT
>TRBV28|NA|TRBJ1-1|NA
CASSSLGRNTEAFF
TGTGCCAGCAGTTCTCTCGGGAGGAACACTGAAGCTTTCTTT
>TRBV28|NA|TRBJ1-5|TRBD1
CASSLGDRDFQPQHF
TGTGCCAGCAGTTTAGGGGACAGGGATTTTCAGCCCCAGCATTTT